These 18 T cell receptor beta chains came from one sample sequenced in a study of T cell repertoires in cytomegalovirus infection. No antigens are known for them. TCRdb independently ran MiXCR on the reads; one entry per CDR3 protein. Among 55,000 to 70,000 distinct CDR3 sequences listed, 20% to 25% were seen once. The sequenced sample was PBMCs, sequenced either directly or after in vitro stimulation (not recorded which). These receptors all stem from a human donor in good health (CMV status not recorded). Some clones in this sample may be carry-over from other donors' samples.

This clonotype has just a few counts. A read error may be the cause here, since a much bigger clone is one base away. V and J are TRBV2 and TRBJ1-1; D is uncertain. CDR3 size: 13 residues. Looked up from germline, CDR1 is SNHLY and CDR2 is FYNNEI. Deletions cut 6 bases from V and 0 bases from J, with 8 bases between. CDR3 amino acids: CASSSQMNTEAFF. The DNA for the CDR3 is TGTGCCAGCAGCTCCCAGATGAACACTGAAGCTTTCTTT.

The chain is built from TRBV29-1 and TRBJ1-2; D is ambiguous. The CDR3 spans 13 residues. The germline CDR1 and CDR2 sequences are SQVTM and ANQGSEA. The V gene lost 4 bases and the J gene lost 2 bases, with 11 bases spanning the gap. The CDR3 sequence is CSVVAGGNYGYTF. CDR3 sequence (DNA): TGCAGCGTTGTGGCAGGAGGAAACTATGGCTACACCTTC.

Comment on this clonotype: A much larger clone differs from this one at a single base, so this may be a read error. The chain carries TRBV11-3 and TRBJ1-1, with D uncertain. V was clipped by 6 bases and J by 6 bases, with 11 bases between them. CDR3 length: 12 amino acids. Looked up from germline, CDR1 is SGHNT and CDR2 is YENEEA. The CDR3 protein is CASRRAMAEAFF. CDR3 DNA: TGTGCCAGCAGGCGGGCCATGGCTGAAGCTTTCTTT.

The chain couples TRBV2 to TRBJ1-5, with a weak D call TRBD1 (6 bases). Germline assignment: CDR1 SNHLY and CDR2 FYNNEI. This CDR3 is 17 amino acids long. V was cut by 4 bases and J by 4 bases, with 20 bases left in between. In DNA, the CDR3 is TGTGCCAGCAGTGCTTGGGCAGGGGTCGCAATTAATCAGCCCCAGCATTTT. Protein product: CASSAWAGVAINQPQHF.

V and J are TRBV6-1 and TRBJ2-3, with a tentative D call TRBD1 (6 bases). The CDR3 is 15 residues long. V dropped 5 bases and J dropped 0 bases, with 12 bases sitting between them. CDR1 and CDR2 (germline): MNHNS, SASEGT. For the CDR3, the DNA is TGTGCCAGCAGTTGGTACAGGGAAAGCACAGATACGCAGTATTTT. Amino acids: CASSWYRESTDTQYF.

Many counts were recorded for this clonotype. This chain uses TRBV7-2 with TRBJ1-4, with D hard to call. V lost 0 bases and J lost 8, with 13 bases in between. Germline CDR1 SGHTA, CDR2 FQGNSA. This CDR3 is 15 amino acids long. CDR3 in amino acids: CASSLAGNPREKLFF. The CDR3 DNA reads TGTGCCAGCAGCTTAGCGGGGAACCCGCGGGAAAAACTGTTTTTT.

This clonotype was seen many times. The chain employs TRBV28 and TRBJ2-7; no firm D call. Germline loops: CDR1 MDHEN, CDR2 SYDVKM. This CDR3 spans 12 amino acids. Trimming took off 5 bases at V and 2 bases at J, with 7 bases between the two ends. The CDR3 reads CASSLRPYEQYF. CDR3 nucleotides: TGTGCCAGCAGTCTACGGCCCTACGAGCAGTACTTC.

The rearrangement uses TRBV20-1 and TRBJ1-6; the D is unclear. Germline V gene sequence: CDR1 DFQATT, CDR2 SNEGSKA (reference sequence). Trimming removed 1 base at V and 8 bases at J, with 9 bases between. This CDR3 comprises 13 residues. CDR3 protein: CSARGGWDSPLHF. The CDR3 region has the DNA TGCAGTGCTAGAGGAGGGTGGGATTCACCCCTCCACTTT.

A few counts support this clonotype. This chain uses TRBV18 with TRBJ2-5, with D unclear. V dropped 0 bases and J dropped 5 bases, with 13 bases sitting between them. The germline V gene has CDR1 KGHSH and CDR2 LQKENI. The CDR3 sequence is 15 residues long. CDR3 loop: CASSPPGQLGETQYF. The DNA for the CDR3 is TGTGCCAGCTCACCACCAGGGCAGTTGGGGGAGACCCAGTACTTC.

This clonotype showed up just a few times. V and J are TRBV7-9 and TRBJ2-1, with 12 positions matching TRBD2. Germline CDR1 SEHNR, CDR2 FQNEAQ (reference sequence). The CDR3 is made up of 18 amino acids. Trimming at V came to 1 base and at J to 7 bases, leaving 11 bases not matched to a gene. In DNA, the CDR3 is TGTGCCAGCAGCTTAGGCAGGGCCGGGACTAGCGGGTTTAATGAGCAGTTCTTC. It is translated as CASSLGRAGTSGFNEQFF.

This clonotype showed up many times. The genes are TRBV7-2 and TRBJ1-3; possible D gene TRBD1, 5 bases. The CDR3 is 18 amino acids. The V gene's germline CDR1 is SGHTA and CDR2 FQGNSA. The V end was cut by 2 bases, the J end by 0 bases, with 17 bases between. The CDR3 loop reads CASSLNLGQGPSGNTIYF. The CDR3, as DNA: TGTGCCAGCAGCTTAAATCTGGGTCAGGGCCCCTCTGGAAACACCATATATTTT.

The chain has TRBV10-3 and TRBJ2-3; possible D gene TRBD2, 6 bases. V lost 2 bases, J lost 0 bases, and 21 bases lay in between. Germline CDR1 ENHRY, CDR2 SYGVKD. The CDR3 is made up of 19 amino acids. The CDR3 loop reads CAISEPMVGRDSSTDTQYF. For the CDR3, the DNA is TGTGCCATCAGTGAGCCGATGGTCGGGAGAGACTCTAGCACAGATACGCAGTATTTT.

The rearrangement joins TRBV15 to TRBJ1-1; D is perhaps TRBD1 (5 bases). The CDR3 covers 16 residues. V was clipped by 1 base and J by 5 bases, with 17 bases between them. Looked up from germline, CDR1 is LNHNV and CDR2 is YYDKDF (reference sequence). CDR3 amino acids: CATSRVFETAPTEAFF. CDR3 nucleotides: TGTGCCACCAGCAGAGTCTTCGAGACAGCGCCGACTGAAGCTTTCTTT.

This clonotype was seen at least ten times. The chain joins TRBV7-2 to TRBJ2-3; D is unresolved. Trimming took 2 bases from V and 3 from J, leaving 12 bases between them. Germline V gives CDR1 SGHTA, CDR2 FQGNSA. There are 15 residues in the CDR3. The CDR3 DNA is TGTGCCAGCAGCTTAAGCTCCTCCCCGACAGATACGCAGTATTTT. It encodes CASSLSSSPTDTQYF.

The chain carries TRBV28 and TRBJ1-1; D is perhaps TRBD1 (5 bases). From germline, CDR1 is MDHEN and CDR2 SYDVKM. The CDR3 has 13 residues. Trimming stripped 5 bases from V and 11 bases from J, with 18 bases between. In DNA form, the CDR3 reads TGTGCCAGCAGTCCCCGGGACGCCCTGAGGGCTTTCTTT. Translation gives CASSPRDALRAFF.

The J gene is TRBJ2-3, the V gene TRBV20-1, with D hard to call. Germline CDR1 and CDR2: DFQATT and SNEGSKA (reference sequence). V lost 5 bases and J 4 bases, leaving 10 bases between the germline ends. The CDR3 sequence is 12 residues long. The CDR3 sequence: CSALESPDTQYF. The CDR3 bases are TGCAGTGCTCTGGAAAGTCCAGATACGCAGTATTTT.

About this clonotype: This CDR3 is missing its conserved last phenylalanine or tryptophan, likely due to a read error. The chain recombines TRBV20-1 with TRBJ1-5; 7 bases are a match to TRBD1. With 3 bases clipped from V and 4 bases from J, the junction kept 3 bases outside the gene matches. The CDR3 is 13 amino acids. Germline V CDR1 and CDR2: DFQATT, SNEGSKA (reference sequence). The CDR3: CSARGRGNQPQHS. The CDR3 coding sequence is TGCAGTGCTAGGGGCAGGGGGAATCAGCCCCAGCATTCT.

This clonotype was seen more than once but under ten times. This chain links TRBV28 with TRBJ2-1; D gene uncertain. The V gene lost 2 bases and the J gene lost 0 bases, with 5 bases spanning the gap. Germline values: CDR1 MDHEN, CDR2 SYDVKM. This CDR3 has 14 residues. DNA for the CDR3: TGTGCCAGCAGTTTAGCAAGCTCCTACAATGAGCAGTTCTTC. Its protein is CASSLASSYNEQFF. The whole variable domain, filled in from reference TRBV28 and TRBJ2-1, reads DVKVTQSSRYLVKRTGEKVFLECVQDMDHENMFWYRQDPGLGLRLIYFSYDVKMKEKGDIPEGYSVSREKKERFSLILESASTNQTSMYLCASSLASSYNEQFFGPGTRLTVL.